This TCR beta chain was obtained from a study of cytomegalovirus exposure and HLA in healthy donors. A remark on this clone: The antigen is not known.

The PCR was carried out with 60 Vbeta primers and 13 Jbeta primers. Sequencing was performed with immunoSEQ multiplex PCR; in TCRdb, only in-frame clones are kept and a portion is missing. This table has some 150,000 clones, under 85% appearing once. Study-level findings and limits: With high specificity and sensitivity, the classifier reportedly diagnosed cytomegalovirus status. Listed as cytomegalovirus-associated were 150 or so TCR beta chains.

This clonotype was sampled from a woman younger than 45 in good health and CMV-seronegative. Source material: PBMCs.

The CDR3 coding sequence is TGTGCCAGCAGGCTACAGGGTGAAGCTTTCTTT. Its protein is CASRLQGEAFF. The V call is TRBV28, the J call TRBJ1-1, with D possibly TRBD1 on 6 matching bases. V lost 6 bases to trimming and J lost 7 bases, with 9 bases between them. Germline CDR1 and CDR2: MDHEN and SYDVKM. There are 11 residues in the CDR3.